This T cell receptor beta chain was sequenced in a study of blood T cell repertoires in COVID-19. Study details: Material from acute and convalescent COVID-19 was sourced from the United States, Italy and Spain. T cells, B-cell-depleted T cells, or PBMCs provided the cDNA or gDNA that served as material.

The authors' processing: Cell counts per sample came from amplifying reference gene primers. TCRdb's table, derived via immunoSEQ multiplex PCR, lists solely in-frame clones and lacks some. From that table come the V and J calls and clone size; the DNA was used to work out D and trimming. The data contain about 150,000 clones, about 77% of them singletons. With 5 bases removed from V and 5 bases from J, the gap between germline ends came to 15 bases. Looked up from germline, CDR1 is MNHEY and CDR2 is SMNVEV (reference sequence). This CDR3 region has 14 residues. The sample comprised peripheral blood. V gene TRBV27 combines with J gene TRBJ2-5; TRBD2 might be the D (5 bases). The receptor comes from a man aged 55-75 years with acute or convalescent COVID-19. In DNA form, the CDR3 reads TGTGCCAGCAGTCCCCTCACGGGGAAGGAGACCCAGTACTTC. Protein sequence: CASSPLTGKETQYF.